The next 2 T cell receptor beta chains were all read from a single sample in a study of control samples from healthy donors and cancer patients (TCRdb year 2020). Receptors were amplified or captured by the immunoSEQ multiplex PCR assay. Held by TCRdb, this immuneACCESS table contains in-frame sequences only and omits some clones. Under half of the omission traces to an unresolved V gene where checked; the cause of the rest is unknown. The sample records over 10,000 clones, around four fifths of which are singletons. Around 8.4% of the sample comes from the top ten. The sample taken for sequencing was formalin-fixed, paraffin-embedded tissue. All receptors come from a male donor with melanoma.

The count of this clone is one. V is TRBV30 and J is TRBJ2-1; D is unclear. With 3 bases removed from V and 12 bases from J, the gap between germline ends came to 12 bases. This CDR3 spans 11 amino acids. Germline V gene lookup returns CDR1 GTSNPN and CDR2 SVGIG (reference sequence). As DNA, the CDR3 is TGTGCCTGGAGCGTTGCGCTCCGGCAGTTCTTC. Amino acids: CAWSVALRQFF. Full variable domain (outside the CDR3, taken from reference TRBV30 and TRBJ2-1): SQTIHQWPATLVQPVGSPLSLECTVEGTSNPNLYWYRQAAGRGLQLLFYSVGIGQISSEVPQNLSASRPQDRQFILSSKKLLLSDSGFYLCAWSVALRQFFGPGTRLTVL.

This clone was recorded only once. V is TRBV5-1 and J is TRBJ2-1; maybe TRBD2 (6 bases). V dropped 4 bases and J dropped 6 bases, with 11 bases sitting between them. There are 13 residues in the CDR3. CDR1 and CDR2 from the germline V gene are SGHRS and YFSETQ. The chain's CDR3 is CASSPLTSNEQFF. CDR3 coding DNA: TGCGCCAGCAGCCCCCTGACTAGCAATGAGCAGTTCTTC. The full variable domain, in which reference TRBV5-1 and TRBJ2-1 provide the parts outside the CDR3, is KAGVTQTPRYLIKTRGQQVTLSCSPISGHRSVSWYQQTPGQGLQFLFEYFSETQRNKGNFPGRFSGRQFSNSRSEMNVSTLELGDSALYLCASSPLTSNEQFFGPGTRLTVL.